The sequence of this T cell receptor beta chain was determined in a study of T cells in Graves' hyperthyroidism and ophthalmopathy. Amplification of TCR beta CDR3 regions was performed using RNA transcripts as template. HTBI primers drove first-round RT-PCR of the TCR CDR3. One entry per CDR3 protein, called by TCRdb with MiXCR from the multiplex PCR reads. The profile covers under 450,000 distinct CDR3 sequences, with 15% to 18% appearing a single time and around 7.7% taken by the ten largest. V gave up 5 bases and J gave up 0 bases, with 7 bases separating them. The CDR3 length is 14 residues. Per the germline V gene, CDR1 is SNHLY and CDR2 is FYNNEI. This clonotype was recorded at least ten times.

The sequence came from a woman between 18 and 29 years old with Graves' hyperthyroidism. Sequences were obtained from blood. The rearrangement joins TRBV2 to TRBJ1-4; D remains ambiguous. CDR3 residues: CASSWRATNEKLFF. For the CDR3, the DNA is TGTGCCAGCAGTTGGAGAGCAACTAATGAAAAACTGTTTTTT.